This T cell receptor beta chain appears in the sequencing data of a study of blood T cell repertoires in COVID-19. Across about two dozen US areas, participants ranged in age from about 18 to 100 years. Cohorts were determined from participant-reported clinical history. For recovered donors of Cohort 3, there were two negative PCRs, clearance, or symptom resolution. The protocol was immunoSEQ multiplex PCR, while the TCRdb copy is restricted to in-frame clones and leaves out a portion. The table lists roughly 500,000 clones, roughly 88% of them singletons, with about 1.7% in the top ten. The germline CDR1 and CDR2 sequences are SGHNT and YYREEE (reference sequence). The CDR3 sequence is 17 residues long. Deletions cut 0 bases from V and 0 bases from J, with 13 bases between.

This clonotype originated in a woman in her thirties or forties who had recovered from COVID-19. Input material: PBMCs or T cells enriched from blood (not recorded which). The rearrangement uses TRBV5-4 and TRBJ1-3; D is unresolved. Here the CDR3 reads CASSLASGPLSGNTIYF. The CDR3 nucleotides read TGTGCCAGCAGCTTGGCCTCGGGTCCCCTCTCTGGAAACACCATATATTTT. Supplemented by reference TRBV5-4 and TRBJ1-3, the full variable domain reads ETGVTQSPTHLIKTRGQQVTLRCSSQSGHNTVSWYQQALGQGPQFIFQYYREEENGRGNFPPRFSGLQFPNYSSELNVNALELDDSALYLCASSLASGPLSGNTIYFGEGSWLTVV.